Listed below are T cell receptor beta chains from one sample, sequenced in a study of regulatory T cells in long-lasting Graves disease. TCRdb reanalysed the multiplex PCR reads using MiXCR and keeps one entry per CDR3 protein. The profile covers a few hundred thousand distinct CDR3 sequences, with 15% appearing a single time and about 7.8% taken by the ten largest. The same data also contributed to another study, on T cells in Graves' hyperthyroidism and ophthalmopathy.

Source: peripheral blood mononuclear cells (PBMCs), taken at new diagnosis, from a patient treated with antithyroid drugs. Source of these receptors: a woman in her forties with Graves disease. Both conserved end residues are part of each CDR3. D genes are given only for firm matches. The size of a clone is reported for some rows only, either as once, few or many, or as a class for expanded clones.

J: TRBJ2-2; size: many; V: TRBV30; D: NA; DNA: TGTGCCTGGAGTCGGGGGAGGAACACCGGGGAGCTGTTTTTT; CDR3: CAWSRGRNTGELFF
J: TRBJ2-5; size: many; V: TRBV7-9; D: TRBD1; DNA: TGTGCCAGCAGCGCCTGGGACAGGGAAGAGACCCAGTACTTC; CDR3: CASSAWDREETQYF
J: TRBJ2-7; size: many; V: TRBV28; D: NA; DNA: TGTGCCAGCAGTGACATTGCCTACGAGCAGTACTTC; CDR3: CASSDIAYEQYF
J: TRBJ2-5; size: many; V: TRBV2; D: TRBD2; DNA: TGTGCCAGCAGTGAGACTAGCGGGAGAATCGAGACCCAGTACTTC; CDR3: CASSETSGRIETQYF
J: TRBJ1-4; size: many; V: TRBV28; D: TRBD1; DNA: TGTGCCAGCAGTTCGTTGACAGGGGGCAGGGAAAAACTGTTTTTT; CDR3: CASSSLTGGREKLFF
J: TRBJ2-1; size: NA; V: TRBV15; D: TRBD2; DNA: TGTGCCACCAGCACGGAGCGGGGGATAAGGAATGAGCAGTTCTTC; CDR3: CATSTERGIRNEQFF
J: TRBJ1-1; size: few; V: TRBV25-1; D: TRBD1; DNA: TGTGCCAGCAGTGAAACAGGGGGCTCCTCTGAAGCTTTCTTT; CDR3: CASSETGGSSEAFF
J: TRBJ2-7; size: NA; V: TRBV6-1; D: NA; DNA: TGTGCCAGCATATCCTCCGGGACCTACGAGCAGTACTTC; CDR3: CASISSGTYEQYF
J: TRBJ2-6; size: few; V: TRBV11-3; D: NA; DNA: TGTGCCAGCAGCTTAGGAGGGAGTGGAGTAGCAGGGGAAGCGGCCAACGTCCTGACTTTC; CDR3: CASSLGGSGVAGEAANVLTF
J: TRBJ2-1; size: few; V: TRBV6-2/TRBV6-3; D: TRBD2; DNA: TGTGCCAGCAGGACGGGGGGGGAGCAGTTCTTC; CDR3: CASRTGGEQFF
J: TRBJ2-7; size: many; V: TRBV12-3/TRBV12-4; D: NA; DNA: TGTGCCAGCAGTTTACACGAGCAGTACTTC; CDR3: CASSLHEQYF
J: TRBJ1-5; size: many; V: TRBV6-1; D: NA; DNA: TGTGCCAGCCATAGGGACACTTGGGGCAATCAGCCCCAGCATTTT; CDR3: CASHRDTWGNQPQHF
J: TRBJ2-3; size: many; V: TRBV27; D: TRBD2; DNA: TGTGCCAGCAGCTGGTTAGCGGGAGGTTTCACAGATACGCAGTATTTT; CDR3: CASSWLAGGFTDTQYF
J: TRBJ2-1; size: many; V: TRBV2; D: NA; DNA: TGTGCCAGCACGGCTGTTTACAATGAGCAGTTCTTC; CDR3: CASTAVYNEQFF
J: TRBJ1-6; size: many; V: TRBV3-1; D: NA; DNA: TGTGCCAGCAGCCAAGCTGCAGAGAATTCACCCCTCCACTTT; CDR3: CASSQAAENSPLHF
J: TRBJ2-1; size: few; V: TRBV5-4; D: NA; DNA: TGTGCCAGCAGCTTTTTAGGTCCGGAATACAATGAGCAGTTCTTC; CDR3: CASSFLGPEYNEQFF
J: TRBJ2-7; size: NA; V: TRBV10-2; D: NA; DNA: TGCGCCAGCAGTGAAGGGGGGGAGGCCTACGAGCAGTACTTC; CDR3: CASSEGGEAYEQYF
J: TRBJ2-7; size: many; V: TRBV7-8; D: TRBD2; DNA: TGTGCCAGCCTCGTGACTAGCGGGTCGGACGAGCAGTACTTC; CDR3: CASLVTSGSDEQYF
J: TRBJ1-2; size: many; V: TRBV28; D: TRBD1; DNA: TGTGCCAGCAGACAGGGGGCAAGGGATGGCTACACCTTC; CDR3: CASRQGARDGYTF
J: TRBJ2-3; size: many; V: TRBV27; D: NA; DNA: TGTGCCAGCAGTTTTGGTCTTAACACAGATACGCAGTATTTT; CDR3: CASSFGLNTDTQYF
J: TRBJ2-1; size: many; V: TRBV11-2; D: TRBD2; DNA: TGTGCCAGCAGCCTCTTTAGCGGGAGGAACTCCTACAATGAGCAGTTCTTC; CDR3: CASSLFSGRNSYNEQFF
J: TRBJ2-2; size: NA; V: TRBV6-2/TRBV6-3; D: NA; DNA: TGTGCCAGCAGTTACATGGCAGGGGCTAACACCGGGGAGCTGTTTTTT; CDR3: CASSYMAGANTGELFF
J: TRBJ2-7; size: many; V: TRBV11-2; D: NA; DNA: TGTGCCAGCAGCTTGCCGGTCAGGGACCCCTACGAGCAGTACTTC; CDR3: CASSLPVRDPYEQYF
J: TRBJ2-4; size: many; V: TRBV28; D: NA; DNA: TGTGCCAGCAGTCGAGAGATAGCCAAAAACATTCAGTACTTC; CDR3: CASSREIAKNIQYF
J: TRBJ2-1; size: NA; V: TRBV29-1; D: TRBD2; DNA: TGCAGCGTGACTAGCGGGTTGAATGAGCAGTTCTTC; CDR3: CSVTSGLNEQFF
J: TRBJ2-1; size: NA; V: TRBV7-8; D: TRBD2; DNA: TGTACCAGCAGCCCCGGGACTAGCGGCTACAATGAGCAGTTCTTC; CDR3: CTSSPGTSGYNEQFF
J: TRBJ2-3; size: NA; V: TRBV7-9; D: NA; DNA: TGTGCCAGCAGCCCCCCACACGGAGAGCCCCTCTCCGCAGATACGCAGTATTTT; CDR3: CASSPPHGEPLSADTQYF
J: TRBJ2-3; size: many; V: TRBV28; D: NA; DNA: TGTGCCAGCAGTTTAAGACGGCGGTCCCATACGCAGTATTTT; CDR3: CASSLRRRSHTQYF
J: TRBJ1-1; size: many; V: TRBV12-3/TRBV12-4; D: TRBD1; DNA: TGTGCCAGCAGTTCTGGACAGGGGGTGAACACTGAAGCTTTCTTT; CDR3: CASSSGQGVNTEAFF
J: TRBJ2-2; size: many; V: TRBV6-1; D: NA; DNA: TGTGCCAGCAGTACCCGAACGATTACCGGGGAGCTGTTTTTT; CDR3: CASSTRTITGELFF
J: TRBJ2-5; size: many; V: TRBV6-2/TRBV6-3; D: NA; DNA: TGTGCCAGCACCCCTGGGGCGAAGACCCAGTACTTC; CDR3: CASTPGAKTQYF
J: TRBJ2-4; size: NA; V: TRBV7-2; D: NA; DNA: TGTGCCAGCAGATTAGGAGGGGGGGCCGGTAGCTTGCAGTACTTC; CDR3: CASRLGGGAGSLQYF
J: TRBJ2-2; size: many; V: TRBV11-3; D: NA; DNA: TGTGCCAGCAGCTTAGGTTGGGGGGCAGAAGACACCGGGGAGCTGTTTTTT; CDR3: CASSLGWGAEDTGELFF
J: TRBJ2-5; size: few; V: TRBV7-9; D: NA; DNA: TGTGCCAGCAGCCCTCCGCGGTTGCACCAAGAGACCCAGTACTTC; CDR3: CASSPPRLHQETQYF
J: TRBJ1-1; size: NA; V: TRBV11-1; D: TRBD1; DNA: TGTGCCAGCAGCTCCTCAGGGGGTGAAGCTTTCTTT; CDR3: CASSSSGGEAFF
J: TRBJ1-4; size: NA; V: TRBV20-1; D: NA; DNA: TGCAGTGCTAGAGATAGGTCCGGGGACGGTGAAAAACTGTTTTTT; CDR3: CSARDRSGDGEKLFF
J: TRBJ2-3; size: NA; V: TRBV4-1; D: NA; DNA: TGCGCCAGCAGCGATCGGTTACGCACCACAGATACGCAGTATTTT; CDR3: CASSDRLRTTDTQYF
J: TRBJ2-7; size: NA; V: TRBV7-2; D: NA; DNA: TGTGCCAGCAGCCCCCGGTCCCGTGGCTCCTACGAGCAGTACTTC; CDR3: CASSPRSRGSYEQYF
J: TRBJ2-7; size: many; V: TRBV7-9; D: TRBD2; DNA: TGTGCCAGCAGCTTAGGAGGGACTAGCTCCTACGAGCAGTACTTC; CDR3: CASSLGGTSSYEQYF
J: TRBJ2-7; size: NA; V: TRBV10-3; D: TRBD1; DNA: TGTGCCATCAGTGCCCCGGGCCGCGGAGGGGGACAGGGGGTGTACGAGCAGTACTTC; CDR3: CAISAPGRGGGQGVYEQYF
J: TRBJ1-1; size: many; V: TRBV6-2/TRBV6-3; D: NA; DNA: TGTGCCAGCAGTTATTACAAGAACACTGAAGCTTTCTTT; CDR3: CASSYYKNTEAFF
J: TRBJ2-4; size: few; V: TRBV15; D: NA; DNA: TGTGCCACCAGCCCTATAGGGTCCGGGAGATTGGAGTTCATAGCCAAAAACATTCAGTACTTC; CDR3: CATSPIGSGRLEFIAKNIQYF